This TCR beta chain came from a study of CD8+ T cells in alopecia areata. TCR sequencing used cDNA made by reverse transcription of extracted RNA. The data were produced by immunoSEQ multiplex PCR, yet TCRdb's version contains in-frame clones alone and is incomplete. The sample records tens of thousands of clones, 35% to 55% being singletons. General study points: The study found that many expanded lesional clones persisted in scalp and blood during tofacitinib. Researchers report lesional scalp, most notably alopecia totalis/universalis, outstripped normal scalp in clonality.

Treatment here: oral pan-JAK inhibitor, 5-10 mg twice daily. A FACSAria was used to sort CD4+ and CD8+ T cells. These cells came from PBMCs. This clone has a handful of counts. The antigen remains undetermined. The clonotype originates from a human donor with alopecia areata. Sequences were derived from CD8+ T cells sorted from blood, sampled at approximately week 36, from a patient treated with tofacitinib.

The CDR3 loop reads CSVEDSERVDEQFF. The CDR3 region has the DNA TGCAGCGTTGAAGATAGTGAGCGGGTAGATGAGCAGTTCTTC. The chain employs TRBV29-1 and TRBJ2-1, with a weak D call TRBD2 (6 bases). V gave up 0 bases and J gave up 8 bases, with 14 bases separating them. There are 14 residues in the CDR3. Germline loops: CDR1 SQVTM, CDR2 ANQGSEA.